This T cell receptor (beta chain) was captured by sequencing in a study of OX40 agonist ivuxolimab in advanced cancers. Study-wide findings and caveats: Still undetermined is the antigen specificity of the expanded peripheral T cells.

For this clone: The antigen is not known.

CDR3 size: 14 residues. V was clipped by 6 bases and J by 4 bases; unmatched bases: 5. Per the germline V gene, CDR1 is MNHEY and CDR2 is SMNVEV (reference sequence). Using immunoSEQ multiplex PCR, the repertoire was profiled, and TCRdb retains in-frame clones only, with some absent. The table records about 82,000 clones, around 93% of them present only once. V is TRBV27 and J is TRBJ1-5; 8 bases are a match to TRBD1. The sequenced sample was CD4+ or CD8+ T cells sorted from blood, obtained in a trial of the OX40 agonist ivuxolimab. The source of this sequence is an adult with an advanced solid tumor such as melanoma, head and neck, liver or kidney cancer. In DNA, the CDR3 is TGTGCCAGCAGACTGGGACAGGTAAATCAGCCCCAGCATTTT. It encodes CASRLGQVNQPQHF.